One and the same sample provided the 22 T cell receptor beta chains below, sequenced in a study of cytomegalovirus exposure and HLA in healthy donors. It was with 60 Vbeta and 13 Jbeta primers that the PCR ran. The protocol was immunoSEQ multiplex PCR, while the TCRdb copy is restricted to in-frame clones and leaves out a portion. This table holds some 110,000 clones, about 73% found once. Sequenced material: PBMCs. These receptors were taken from a woman aged 50 to 60 in good health and CMV-seropositive.

CDR3 sequence (DNA): TGTGCCAGCAGTGAAGCGCGGCAGAAAAACTACGAGCAGTACTTC. It is translated as CASSEARQKNYEQYF. The chain has TRBV2 and TRBJ2-7; D remains unclear. Per germline, CDR1 SNHLY and CDR2 FYNNEI. This CDR3 contains 15 residues. Trimming took 0 bases from V and 3 from J, leaving 12 bases between them.

This clone was seen a few times. This chain connects TRBV7-9 to TRBJ1-5; the D is unclear. The length of the CDR3 is 14 residues. V dropped 5 bases and J dropped 6 bases, with 14 bases sitting between them. CDR1 is SEHNR, CDR2 FQNEAQ, per germline (reference sequence). CDR3 coding DNA: TGTGCCAGCAGCGAAGGAGGGAGGGCTCAGCCCCAGCATTTT. Translating gives CASSEGGRAQPQHF.

The rearrangement joins TRBV7-2 to TRBJ2-5; 7 bases fit TRBD1. TRBJ2-7 explains the end of the DNA better; the J call may be wrong. The CDR3 covers 15 residues. The germline V gene encodes CDR1 SGHTA and CDR2 FQGNSA. DNA of the CDR3: TGTGCCAGCAGCCTACAGACAGGGATGAGATACGAGCAGTACTTC. This gives the protein CASSLQTGMRYEQYF.

In this sample, this clone turned up once. The V and J genes are TRBV29-1 and TRBJ2-2; D not certain. Trimming left V 5 bases short and J 3 bases short, with 13 bases between. The CDR3 is 14 residues long. Germline CDR1 and CDR2: SQVTM and ANQGSEA. The CDR3 DNA reads as TGCAGCGTTCACAGCCAGATGGACACCGGGGAGCTGTTTTTT. It yields the protein CSVHSQMDTGELFF.

V and J are TRBV10-3 and TRBJ1-2; 7 bases fit TRBD1. CDR1 and CDR2 from the germline V gene are ENHRY and SYGVKD. Unmatched junction bases numbered 5, after V lost 6 bases and J lost 4 bases. This CDR3 comprises 13 residues. In nucleotides, the CDR3 is TGTGCCATCAGAGGGGACAGCCTCTATGGCTACACCTTC. It encodes CAIRGDSLYGYTF.

This clone was recorded only once. The rearrangement links TRBV7-8 to TRBJ2-2; possible D gene TRBD2, 6 bases. CDR1 is SGHVS and CDR2 is FQNEAQ in the germline V gene. CDR3 length: 15 residues. V was clipped by 8 bases and J by 2 bases, with 15 bases between them. The CDR3: CASLGDFSNTGELFF. The CDR3, as DNA: TGTGCCAGCCTGGGGGACTTCTCTAACACCGGGGAGCTGTTTTTT.

The genes are TRBV7-2 and TRBJ1-5; D unresolved. The germline V gene encodes CDR1 SGHTA and CDR2 FQGNSA. V was clipped by 5 bases and J by 3 bases, with 11 bases between them. The CDR3 is 14 amino acids. The chain's CDR3 is CASSPRTTNQPQHF. In nucleotides, the CDR3 is TGTGCCAGCAGCCCCCGGACTACCAATCAGCCCCAGCATTTT.

The chain carries TRBV19 and TRBJ1-2; no clear D. The germline V gene has CDR1 LNHDA and CDR2 SQIVND (reference sequence). This CDR3 has 13 amino acids. V lost 4 bases to trimming and J lost 6 bases, with 12 bases between them. DNA for the CDR3: TGTGCCAGTAGTACCCAGGACGGGAATGGCTACACCTTC. Amino acids: CASSTQDGNGYTF.

The gene calls are TRBV5-6 and TRBJ2-3, with a weak D call TRBD2 (7 bases). This CDR3 region has 13 residues. Germline CDR1 SGHDT, CDR2 YYEEEE. V was cut by 9 bases and J by 6 bases, with 17 bases left in between. The CDR3 loop reads CATVPGGADTQYF. DNA of the CDR3: TGTGCCACCGTCCCGGGGGGCGCCGATACGCAGTATTTT.

The CDR3 sequence is CASSGTGSRGETQYF. CDR3 in DNA: TGTGCCAGCAGCGGGACAGGGTCCCGGGGGGAGACCCAGTACTTC. The V call is TRBV6-1, the J call TRBJ2-5; 9 bases line up with TRBD1. The CDR3 is made up of 15 amino acids. CDR1 and CDR2 (germline): MNHNS, SASEGT. Losses at the gene ends were 6 bases for V and 5 bases for J; bases not matched to a gene: 10.

This chain uses TRBV7-9 with TRBJ1-2, with D possibly being TRBD1 (5 bases). This CDR3 contains 15 residues. Between the trimmed V and J ends, which lost 5 bases and 8 bases, there was a span of 21 bases. In germline, CDR1 is SEHNR, CDR2 FQNEAQ (reference sequence). The CDR3 region is CASSLQRKGAEGYTF. DNA of the CDR3: TGTGCCAGCAGCCTCCAGCGTAAAGGGGCGGAGGGCTACACCTTC.

The CDR3 protein is CASSVASGGFNEQFF. The CDR3 nucleotides are TGTGCCAGCAGCGTCGCTAGCGGGGGTTTCAATGAGCAGTTCTTC. The chain is built from TRBV9 and TRBJ2-1; TRBD2 agrees at 10 bases. Per the germline V gene, CDR1 is SGDLS and CDR2 is YYNGEE. The CDR3 is made up of 15 amino acids. The trim removed 2 bases at V and 6 bases at J, leaving 5 bases unmatched.

The chain links TRBV7-2 to TRBJ2-1, with 7 bases fitting TRBD1. The CDR3 has 18 amino acids. With V trimmed by 3 bases and J by 2 bases, 13 bases remained unmatched. In germline, CDR1 is SGHTA, CDR2 FQGNSA. In DNA form, the CDR3 reads TGTGCCAGCAGCTTGGAATCGGGAAGGGGGCGCGCCTACAATGAGCAGTTCTTC. It is translated as CASSLESGRGRAYNEQFF. Complete variable domain (other parts from reference TRBV7-2 and TRBJ2-1): GAGVSQSPSNKVTEKGKDVELRCDPISGHTALYWYRQSLGQGLEFLIYFQGNSAPDKSGLPSDRFSAERTGGSVSTLTIQRTQQEDSAVYLCASSLESGRGRAYNEQFFGPGTRLTVL.

This clone was seen a handful of times. The gene calls are TRBV13 and TRBJ1-2; TRBD1 is a possible D gene (5 bases). Germline CDR1 and CDR2: PRHDT and FYEKMQ (reference sequence). Trimming stripped 5 bases from V and 7 bases from J, with 14 bases between. CDR3 length equals 13 residues. The CDR3 reads CASSPPGGGGYTF. DNA of the CDR3: TGTGCCAGCAGCCCGCCGGGGGGAGGTGGCTACACCTTC.

The chain recombines TRBV5-1 with TRBJ1-4; TRBD1 might be the D (5 bases). Germline assignment: CDR1 SGHRS and CDR2 YFSETQ. Trimming pared 0 bases from V and 5 bases from J, leaving 8 bases between. CDR3 length: 14 residues. CDR3 in amino acids: CASSLGGGNEKLFF. The DNA of the CDR3 is TGCGCCAGCAGCTTGGGGGGGGGAAATGAAAAACTGTTTTTT.

CDR3 sequence reads: CASSSGRGYTEAFF. CDR3 bases: TGTGCCAGCAGTTCGGGAAGAGGCTACACTGAAGCTTTCTTT. The genes are TRBV6-1 and TRBJ1-1; D not certain. CDR1 MNHNS and CDR2 SASEGT come from the germline V gene. The V gene lost 5 bases and the J gene lost 3 bases, with 13 bases spanning the gap. The CDR3 runs 14 residues.

This clone has just a few counts. The chain carries TRBV7-3 and TRBJ1-1; D gene ambiguous. The V end was cut by 5 bases, the J end by 4 bases, with 17 bases between. This CDR3 has 15 residues. Germline CDR1 SGHTA, CDR2 FQGTGA. CDR3 in DNA: TGTGCCAGCAGCCCAGATGGAGGGAAGGGCACTGAAGCTTTCTTT. Its translation: CASSPDGGKGTEAFF.

A single count supports this clone. This chain links TRBV5-1 with TRBJ2-3; 10 bases are shared with TRBD2. The CDR3 covers 15 residues. Trimming at V came to 2 bases and at J to 6 bases, leaving 6 bases not matched to a gene. CDR1 is SGHRS and CDR2 is YFSETQ in the germline V gene. The CDR3 region has the DNA TGCGCCAGCAGCTTTTTAGCGGGGGGCATGGATACGCAGTATTTT. Protein: CASSFLAGGMDTQYF.

The V and J genes are TRBV6-5 and TRBJ2-2, with TRBD1 as a possible D gene (5 bases). Looked up from germline, CDR1 is MNHEY and CDR2 is SVGAGI. Between the trimmed V and J ends, which lost 6 bases and 7 bases, there was a span of 15 bases. The CDR3 is 14 amino acids. CDR3 coding DNA: TGTGCCAGCAGCCCCTTCCAGGGCGGCGGGGAGCTGTTTTTT. This codes for CASSPFQGGGELFF.

The chain has TRBV28 and TRBJ1-2, with D possibly matching TRBD1 (6 bases). V lost 6 bases to trimming and J lost 3 bases, with 14 bases between them. This CDR3 has 14 amino acids. Germline CDR1 is MDHEN and CDR2 is SYDVKM. The CDR3 region has the DNA TGTGCCAGCAGGTCCCAGGGGCGGGACTATGGCTACACCTTC. It translates to CASRSQGRDYGYTF.

The chain recombines TRBV9 with TRBJ1-2; the match to TRBD1 covers 7 bases. The germline gives CDR1 SGDLS, CDR2 YYNGEE. J lost 2 bases, V lost 2 bases, and 6 bases had no gene match. The CDR3 covers 15 residues. CDR3 residues: CASSVHPTGNYGYTF. The CDR3 nucleotides are TGTGCCAGCAGCGTCCACCCGACAGGGAACTATGGCTACACCTTC.

This chain uses TRBV19 with TRBJ2-2; perhaps TRBD2 as D (6 bases). The CDR3 runs to 18 residues. The V gene's germline CDR1 is LNHDA and CDR2 SQIVND (reference sequence). Trimming removed 4 bases from V and 2 bases from J, with 20 bases in between. CDR3 sequence: CASSTPRLTRKNTGELFF. CDR3 DNA: TGTGCCAGTAGTACCCCGCGCCTGACTAGAAAAAACACCGGGGAGCTGTTTTTT.